This note documents a single TCR beta chain sequence. What it binds is not known. The data are from a study of cytomegalovirus exposure and HLA in healthy donors. General observations from the study: Reportedly, fewer N-insertions than the approximately 680-donor mean appeared in an Asian-associated ancestry cluster in a later analysis. Most likely, a cluster of highly shared sequence variants arose as a sequencing artifact.

13 Jbeta primers and 60 Vbeta primers were used for the PCR. TCRdb's table, derived via immunoSEQ multiplex PCR, lists solely in-frame clones and lacks some. The profile shows about 120,000 clones, 60% to 85% of them singletons. The length of the CDR3 is 12 residues. V lost 4 bases to trimming and J lost 2 bases, with 6 bases between them. Germline assignment: CDR1 SGHTA and CDR2 FQGNSA. The rearrangement uses TRBV7-2 and TRBJ2-7; D is undetermined. Input material: PBMCs. The TCR sequence derives from a woman aged 25 to 45 in good health and CMV-seropositive. The CDR3 reads CASSSRAYEQYF. CDR3 nucleotide sequence: TGTGCCAGCAGCTCCCGAGCCTACGAGCAGTACTTC.